A selection of T cell receptor beta chains follows, all from one sample in a study of vaccination and CD4 T cells after COVID-19. No cognate antigen is known for these TCRs. MiXCR, applied by TCRdb to the PCR reads, yields one record per CDR3 protein. The sample consists of approximately 25,000 distinct CDR3 sequences, 28% of them appearing once. The sample here was CD4+ T cells from blood, cultured in vitro, taken about 7 months after SARS-CoV-2 vaccination. These receptors were taken from a human donor who had recovered from COVID-19. CDR3s include the opening cysteine and the closing phenylalanine or tryptophan. The D gene is left open where the match is weak. The size entry is marked missing in some rows and otherwise reads once, few, many or a size class.

j_call clone_size d_call v_call cdr3_aa cdr3_nt
TRBJ1-1 . . TRBV20-1 CSAPRQANTEAFF TGCAGTGCTCCTCGACAGGCCAACACTGAAGCTTTCTTT
TRBJ2-5 few . TRBV7-3 CASSRDSPGQTQYF TGTGCCAGCAGCCGGGACTCCCCCGGACAGACCCAGTACTTC
TRBJ2-6 . . TRBV6-2/TRBV6-3 CASRNRESGANVLTF TGTGCCAGCAGGAATCGAGAGTCTGGGGCCAACGTCCTGACTTTC
TRBJ1-2 few . TRBV6-5 CASSYEAFYGYTF TGTGCCAGCAGTTACGAGGCTTTCTATGGCTACACCTTC
TRBJ2-1 . . TRBV6-6 CASSRDRSSYNEQFF TGTGCCAGCAGCCGGGACCGCTCCTCCTACAATGAGCAGTTCTTC
TRBJ2-2 few . TRBV20-1 CSAIRSGANTGELFF TGCAGTGCTATTCGTAGCGGCGCGAACACCGGGGAGCTGTTTTTT
TRBJ2-7 few TRBD1 TRBV5-4 CASSPRTGNAEQYF TGTGCCAGCAGCCCCAGGACAGGGAACGCCGAGCAGTACTTC
TRBJ2-5 . . TRBV21-1 CASSDPRLAGRETQYF TGTGCCAGCAGCGACCCTAGACTAGCGGGGAGGGAGACCCAGTACTTC
TRBJ2-3 . . TRBV5-5 CASSRIAATDTQYF TGTGCCAGCTCTCGGATTGCGGCTACAGATACGCAGTATTTT
TRBJ2-5 medium-sized . TRBV20-1 CSANSDIQETQYF TGCAGTGCTAACTCTGATATTCAAGAGACCCAGTACTTC
TRBJ2-7 . TRBD1 TRBV5-1 CASSLGQVREQYF TGCGCCAGCAGCCTGGGACAGGTCAGAGAGCAGTACTTC
TRBJ2-4 . TRBD2 TRBV6-1 CASNPVSGRAGGIQYF TGTGCCAGCAATCCGGTTAGCGGGAGGGCCGGTGGCATTCAGTACTTC
TRBJ2-5 . . TRBV12-3/TRBV12-4 CASSRNRVRETQYF TGTGCCAGCAGTCGTAACAGAGTTCGAGAGACCCAGTACTTC
TRBJ2-3 . . TRBV6-5 CASSYSTGREDTQYF TGTGCCAGCAGTTACTCAACAGGCCGGGAAGATACGCAGTATTTT
TRBJ1-5 . . TRBV10-1 CASSTIRQRPQHF TGCGCCAGCAGTACCATACGACAGAGGCCCCAGCATTTT
TRBJ1-5 . TRBD1 TRBV24-1 CATSVTGGHQPQHF TGTGCCACCAGTGTCACAGGGGGTCATCAGCCCCAGCATTTT
TRBJ1-2 few TRBD1 TRBV20-1 CSAPGGQGARYGYTF TGCAGTGCTCCGGGGGGACAGGGGGCGCGCTATGGCTACACCTTC
TRBJ1-5 . . TRBV2 CASSDSERNQPQHF TGTGCCAGCAGTGACAGTGAGAGGAATCAGCCCCAGCATTTT
TRBJ2-1 few . TRBV12-3/TRBV12-4 CASSLATLGEQFF TGTGCCAGCAGTTTAGCCACATTGGGGGAGCAGTTCTTC
TRBJ1-5 once . TRBV6-2/TRBV6-3 CASSPILGHLEQPQHF TGTGCCAGCAGCCCGATATTGGGACACCTCGAACAGCCCCAGCATTTT
TRBJ2-5 few TRBD2 TRBV6-1 CASSEGTSGPQETQYF TGTGCCAGCAGTGAAGGGACTAGCGGGCCCCAAGAGACCCAGTACTTC
TRBJ2-5 . . TRBV19 CASSTRHSQETQYF TGTGCCAGTAGTACGAGACATAGCCAAGAGACCCAGTACTTC
TRBJ1-1 few TRBD1 TRBV5-4 CASSPGTGRGDTEAFF TGTGCCAGCAGCCCCGGGACAGGGCGGGGGGACACTGAAGCTTTCTTT
TRBJ2-7 . TRBD2 TRBV28 CASSQDVAGGPYEQYF TGTGCCAGCAGCCAAGATGTGGCGGGAGGGCCTTACGAGCAGTACTTC
TRBJ2-1 few TRBD2 TRBV24-1 CATSDLVAAGVHEQFF TGTGCCACCAGTGATTTAGTGGCGGCGGGAGTCCATGAGCAGTTCTTC
TRBJ1-5 . . TRBV19 CASSFGGRAGQPQHF TGTGCCAGTAGTTTTGGGGGTCGGGCTGGTCAGCCCCAGCATTTT
TRBJ2-6 . . TRBV19 CASTLGRVGGSGANVLTF TGTGCCAGTACCCTCGGACGGGTAGGGGGCTCTGGGGCCAACGTCCTGACTTTC
TRBJ2-1 few . TRBV28 CASSSRTVPPYNEQFF TGTGCCAGCAGTTCCCGGACAGTGCCACCCTACAATGAGCAGTTCTTC
TRBJ2-1 few TRBD2 TRBV7-2 CASSLFQREYNEQFF TGTGCCAGCAGCTTATTCCAGCGGGAGTACAATGAGCAGTTCTTC
TRBJ2-5 . TRBD1 TRBV23-1 CASSQRQGNQETQYF TGCGCCAGCAGTCAGAGACAGGGGAACCAAGAGACCCAGTACTTC
TRBJ1-6 . TRBD1 TRBV7-2 CASSSIRTGVVSPLHF TGTGCCAGCAGCTCGATCCGGACAGGGGTGGTATCACCCCTCCACTTT
TRBJ2-7 few TRBD2 TRBV28 CASSLGGPGLASEQYF TGTGCCAGCAGTTTAGGGGGTCCGGGACTAGCTTCCGAGCAGTACTTC
TRBJ1-1 few . TRBV7-9 CASSLLIRPDTEAFF TGTGCCAGCAGCCTTCTTATCCGCCCGGACACTGAAGCTTTCTTT
TRBJ2-3 . . TRBV27 CASSPPGLASSTDTQYF TGTGCCAGCAGTCCTCCGGGACTCGCATCTAGCACAGATACGCAGTATTTT
TRBJ2-3 . . TRBV7-3 CASSLSGLTDTQYF TGTGCCAGCAGCCTAAGCGGGCTTACAGATACGCAGTATTTT
TRBJ1-1 . . TRBV29-1 CSVDRSKRGNTEAFF TGCAGCGTCGACAGGTCAAAGAGGGGGAACACTGAAGCTTTCTTT
TRBJ2-1 . . TRBV20-1 CSARIFWEENEQFF TGCAGTGCTAGGATCTTTTGGGAGGAGAATGAGCAGTTCTTC